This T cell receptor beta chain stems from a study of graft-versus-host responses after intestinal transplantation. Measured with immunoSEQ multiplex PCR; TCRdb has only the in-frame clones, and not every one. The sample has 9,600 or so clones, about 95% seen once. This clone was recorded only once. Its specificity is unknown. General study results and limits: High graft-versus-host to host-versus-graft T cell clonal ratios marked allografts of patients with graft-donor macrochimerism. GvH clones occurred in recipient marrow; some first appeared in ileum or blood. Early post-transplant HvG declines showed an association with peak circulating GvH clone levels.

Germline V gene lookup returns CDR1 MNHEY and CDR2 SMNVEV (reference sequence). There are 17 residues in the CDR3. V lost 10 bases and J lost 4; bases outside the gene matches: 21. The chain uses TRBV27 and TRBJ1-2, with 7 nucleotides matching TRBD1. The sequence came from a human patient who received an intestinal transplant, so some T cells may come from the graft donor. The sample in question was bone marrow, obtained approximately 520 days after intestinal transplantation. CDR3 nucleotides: TGTGCCACCAGATCCGGGGGGGGACAGTACTTATTCTATGGCTACACCTTC. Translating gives CATRSGGGQYLFYGYTF.